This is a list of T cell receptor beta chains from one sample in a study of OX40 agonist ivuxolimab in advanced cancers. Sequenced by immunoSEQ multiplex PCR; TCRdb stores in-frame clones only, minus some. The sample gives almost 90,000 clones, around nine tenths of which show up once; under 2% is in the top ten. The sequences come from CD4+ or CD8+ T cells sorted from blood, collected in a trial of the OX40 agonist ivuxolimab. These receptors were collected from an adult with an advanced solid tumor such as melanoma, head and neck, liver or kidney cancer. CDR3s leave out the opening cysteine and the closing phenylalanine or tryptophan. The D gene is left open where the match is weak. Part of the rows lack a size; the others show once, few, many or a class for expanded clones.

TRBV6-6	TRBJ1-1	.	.	ASSYTLLEAF
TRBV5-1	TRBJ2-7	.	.	ASSLGGGDYEQY
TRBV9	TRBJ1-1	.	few	ASSVVQNTEAF
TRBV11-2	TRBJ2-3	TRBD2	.	ASSLESGRHGTQY
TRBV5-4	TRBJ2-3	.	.	ASSLGGTDTQY
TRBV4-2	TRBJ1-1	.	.	ASSPRGERTEAF
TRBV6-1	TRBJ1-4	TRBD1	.	ASSDWTGANEKLF
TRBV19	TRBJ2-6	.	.	ASSIERGPGANVLT
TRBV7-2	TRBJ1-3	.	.	ASSTRTAPGGNTIY
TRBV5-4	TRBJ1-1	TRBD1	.	ASSTGQGNTEAF
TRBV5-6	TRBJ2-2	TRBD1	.	ASSSIRDRGIGELF
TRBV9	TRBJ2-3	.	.	ASSVEADTQY
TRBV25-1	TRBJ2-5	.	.	ASSEFGGPQETQY
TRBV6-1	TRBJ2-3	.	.	ASTEGASTDTQY
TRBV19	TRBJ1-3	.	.	ASRTSPGRRAGNTIY
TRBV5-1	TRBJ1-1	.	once	ASSFSGEVNTEAF
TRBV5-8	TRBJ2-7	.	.	ASSLGRSYEQY
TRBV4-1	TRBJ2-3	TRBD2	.	ASSSGLAGTTDTQY